This is a list of T cell receptor beta chains from one sample in a study of cytomegalovirus exposure and HLA in healthy donors. Clones were sequenced by immunoSEQ multiplex PCR, and TCRdb holds only the in-frame ones, with some missing. The sample has 100,000 to 150,000 clones, more than 65% seen once. Sequencing input: PBMCs. The receptors here all came from a man aged 18 to 30 in good health and CMV-seropositive. Both conserved end residues are part of each CDR3. The D gene is left open where the match is weak. Some rows mark clone size as missing; the rest say once, few, many or name a class of expanded clone.

v_gene	d_gene	j_gene	abundance	CDR3aa	CDR3nt
TRBV6-5	TRBD1	TRBJ1-2	once	CASSNTGGHHYGYTF	TGTGCCAGCAGCAATACAGGGGGGCATCACTATGGCTACACCTTC
TRBV5-6	.	TRBJ1-1	.	CASSSIEQLEAFF	TGTGCCAGCAGCTCGATTGAACAGCTTGAAGCTTTCTTT
TRBV29-1	.	TRBJ1-1	.	CSYSSNTEAFF	TGCAGCTACAGTTCGAACACTGAAGCTTTCTTT
TRBV30	.	TRBJ2-7	.	CAWSPWVSTVHEQYF	TGTGCCTGGAGTCCCTGGGTCTCGACAGTCCACGAGCAGTACTTC
TRBV27	TRBD1	TRBJ2-1	.	CASSLYRDRDVNEQFF	TGTGCCAGCAGTCTATACCGGGACAGGGATGTCAATGAGCAGTTCTTC
TRBV4-1	TRBD1	TRBJ1-5	.	CASSQEDRGYNQPQHF	TGCGCCAGCAGCCAAGAGGACAGGGGCTACAATCAGCCCCAGCATTTT
TRBV19	.	TRBJ1-6	.	CASTTDYNSPLHF	TGTGCCAGTACGACAGATTATAATTCACCCCTCCACTTT
TRBV5-4	TRBD1	TRBJ2-3	.	CASSLALGQPRDTQYF	TGTGCCAGCAGCTTGGCCTTGGGACAGCCACGAGATACGCAGTATTTT
TRBV27	TRBD2	TRBJ2-3	.	CASSLYLGREADTQYF	TGTGCCAGCAGTTTATATCTAGGCCGGGAGGCCGATACGCAGTATTTT
TRBV14	TRBD1	TRBJ1-2	.	CASSQEGQGAYGYTF	TGTGCCAGCAGCCAAGAAGGGCAGGGGGCCTATGGCTACACCTTC
TRBV28	TRBD1	TRBJ2-7	.	CARSSGTVLIPLYEQYF	TGTGCCAGGAGTTCCGGGACAGTCCTTATCCCCCTCTACGAGCAGTACTTC
TRBV6-5	TRBD1	TRBJ1-4	.	CASSSRDRNEKLFF	TGTGCCAGCAGTTCCCGGGACAGAAATGAAAAACTGTTTTTT
TRBV6-4	TRBD2	TRBJ2-3	.	CASSDSGTSGGADTQYF	TGTGCCAGCAGTGACTCCGGGACTAGCGGGGGTGCAGATACGCAGTATTTT
TRBV4-3	.	TRBJ2-1	.	CASSQDKRTWWDEQFF	TGCGCCAGCAGCCAAGATAAGCGGACGTGGTGGGATGAGCAGTTCTTC
TRBV4-3	TRBD2	TRBJ2-7	.	CASSRQSGGDEQYF	TGCGCCAGCAGCCGTCAAAGCGGGGGGGACGAGCAGTACTTC
TRBV6-6	.	TRBJ1-4	.	CASRRGSINEKLFF	TGTGCCAGCAGAAGGGGGTCTATTAATGAAAAACTGTTTTTT
TRBV7-2	TRBD1	TRBJ2-2	.	CASSQNSQGASLSGELFF	TGTGCCAGCAGCCAAAATTCACAGGGGGCGAGTTTATCCGGGGAGCTGTTTTTT
TRBV6-5	TRBD1	TRBJ1-2	.	CASSFSQGNGYTF	TGTGCCAGCAGTTTCTCACAGGGGAACGGCTACACCTTC
TRBV28	.	TRBJ1-5	.	CATGNQPQHF	TGTGCCACCGGTAATCAGCCCCAGCATTTT
TRBV27	TRBD1	TRBJ1-1	once	CASSLHGQENTEAFF	TGTGCCAGCAGCCTCCACGGACAGGAGAACACTGAAGCTTTCTTT
TRBV29-1	TRBD1	TRBJ2-7	.	CSVAQATQGTYEQYF	TGCAGCGTTGCCCAAGCCACACAGGGGACCTACGAGCAGTACTTC
TRBV5-6	.	TRBJ2-7	.	CASSLEAGYEQYF	TGTGCCAGCAGCTTGGAGGCAGGGTACGAGCAGTACTTC
TRBV18	TRBD1	TRBJ2-7	.	CASSPPGQGWNEQYF	TGTGCCAGCTCACCACCGGGACAGGGCTGGAACGAGCAGTACTTC
TRBV11-2	.	TRBJ1-2	.	CASSLDWEGYGYTF	TGTGCCAGCAGCTTAGATTGGGAGGGCTATGGCTACACCTTC
TRBV30	.	TRBJ1-6	.	CAWSPPGSPLHF	TGTGCCTGGAGCCCCCCAGGTTCACCCCTCCACTTT
TRBV5-1	.	TRBJ1-1	few	CASSLDRSPNTEAFF	TGCGCCAGCAGCTTGGACAGGTCCCCGAACACTGAAGCTTTCTTT
TRBV5-1	TRBD1	TRBJ1-6	.	CASSYRGADSPLHF	TGCGCCAGCAGCTACAGGGGGGCGGATTCACCCCTCCACTTT
TRBV4-3	TRBD2	TRBJ2-5	.	CASSQDLALAGVETQYF	TGCGCCAGCAGCCAAGACCTGGCTCTAGCGGGGGTAGAGACCCAGTACTTC
TRBV6-6	.	TRBJ1-4	.	CASSYAGTQEKLFF	TGTGCCAGCAGTTATGCCGGGACACAAGAAAAACTGTTTTTT
TRBV4-3	.	TRBJ1-1	.	CASSQFMNTEAFF	TGCGCCAGCAGCCAATTCATGAACACTGAAGCTTTCTTT
TRBV5-6	TRBD2	TRBJ2-7	.	CASSSSRLAGRYEQYF	TGTGCCAGCAGCTCCTCTCGACTAGCGGGACGGTACGAGCAGTACTTC
TRBV12-5	TRBD1	TRBJ2-7	.	CASGLVPGTGTYEQYF	TGTGCTAGTGGTTTGGTACCGGGGACAGGGACCTACGAGCAGTACTTC
TRBV6-1	TRBD1	TRBJ1-1	.	CASSQQGDFFEAFF	TGTGCCAGCTCTCAACAGGGGGATTTCTTTGAAGCTTTCTTT
TRBV10-3	.	TRBJ2-2	once	CAISDSPGKGVSNTGELFF	TGTGCCATCAGTGATTCTCCGGGCAAGGGAGTATCGAACACCGGGGAGCTGTTTTTT
TRBV5-1	TRBD1	TRBJ1-2	.	CASSAGQPYGYTF	TGCGCCAGCAGCGCGGGACAGCCCTATGGCTACACCTTC
TRBV19	.	TRBJ2-3	.	CASSLDSLTDTQYF	TGTGCCAGTAGTCTTGACTCTCTAACAGATACGCAGTATTTT
TRBV6-1	TRBD1	TRBJ2-7	.	CASSEAGTGSYEQYF	TGTGCCAGCAGTGAGGCCGGGACAGGCTCCTACGAGCAGTACTTC
TRBV4-1	.	TRBJ2-1	.	CASSQETTSSYNEQFF	TGCGCCAGCAGCCAAGAGACAACAAGCTCCTACAATGAGCAGTTCTTC
TRBV10-3	.	TRBJ1-3	.	CAISESPLKQESGNTIYF	TGTGCCATCAGTGAGTCTCCCCTAAAACAGGAATCGGGAAACACCATATATTTT
TRBV9	TRBD2	TRBJ2-1	.	CASSVVAITDGGAYNEQFF	TGTGCCAGCAGCGTAGTGGCCATCACAGACGGGGGGGCCTACAATGAGCAGTTCTTC
TRBV30	.	TRBJ1-1	once	CAWSVRGVVEAFF	TGTGCCTGGAGTGTACGGGGGGTCGTCGAAGCTTTCTTT
TRBV7-2	.	TRBJ1-5	.	CASSSPPSGISNQPQHF	TGTGCCAGCAGCTCGCCCCCTTCAGGTATTAGCAATCAGCCCCAGCATTTT
TRBV29-1	TRBD1	TRBJ2-7	.	CSVEVDRGPYEQYF	TGCAGCGTTGAAGTCGACAGGGGGCCCTACGAGCAGTACTTC
TRBV5-8	.	TRBJ2-7	.	CASSVLGGFNSYEQYF	TGTGCCAGCAGCGTACTTGGAGGTTTCAACTCCTACGAGCAGTACTTC
TRBV18	.	TRBJ1-1	.	CASHPRQDTEAFF	TGTGCCAGCCACCCCCGGCAGGACACTGAAGCTTTCTTT
TRBV7-9	TRBD1	TRBJ2-7	.	CASSRSRGGQGERSYEQYF	TGTGCCAGCAGCCGGTCCAGGGGAGGACAGGGCGAGAGGTCCTACGAGCAGTACTTC
TRBV7-2	TRBD2	TRBJ2-3	.	CASSGTSGTDTQYF	TGTGCCAGCAGCGGGACTAGCGGGACAGATACGCAGTATTTT
TRBV19	TRBD1	TRBJ2-1	.	CASRATGVYNEQFF	TGTGCCAGTAGGGCGACAGGGGTCTACAATGAGCAGTTCTTC